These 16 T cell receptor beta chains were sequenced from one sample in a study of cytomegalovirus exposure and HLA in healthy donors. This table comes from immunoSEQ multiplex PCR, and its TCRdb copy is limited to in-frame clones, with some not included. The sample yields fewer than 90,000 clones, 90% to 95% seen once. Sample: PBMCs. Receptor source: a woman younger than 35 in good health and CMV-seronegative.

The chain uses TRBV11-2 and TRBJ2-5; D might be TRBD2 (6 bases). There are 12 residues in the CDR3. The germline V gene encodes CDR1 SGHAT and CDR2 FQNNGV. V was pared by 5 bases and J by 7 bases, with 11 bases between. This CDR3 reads CASSDVSGTQYF. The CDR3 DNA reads TGTGCCAGCAGCGACGTTAGCGGGACCCAGTACTTC.

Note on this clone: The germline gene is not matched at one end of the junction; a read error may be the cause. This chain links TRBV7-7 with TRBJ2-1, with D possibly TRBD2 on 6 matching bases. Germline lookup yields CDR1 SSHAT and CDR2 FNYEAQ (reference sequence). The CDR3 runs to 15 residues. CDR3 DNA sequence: TGTGCTAGCAGCTTAGCGGAGGGAACCTACAATGAGCAGTTCTTC. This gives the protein CASSLAEGTYNEQFF.

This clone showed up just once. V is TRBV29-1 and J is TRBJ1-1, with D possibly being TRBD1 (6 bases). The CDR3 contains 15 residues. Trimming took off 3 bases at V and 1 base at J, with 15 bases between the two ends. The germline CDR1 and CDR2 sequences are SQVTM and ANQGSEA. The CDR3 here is CSVEPPQGRNTEAFF. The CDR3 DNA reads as TGCAGCGTTGAGCCCCCTCAGGGGAGGAACACTGAAGCTTTCTTT.

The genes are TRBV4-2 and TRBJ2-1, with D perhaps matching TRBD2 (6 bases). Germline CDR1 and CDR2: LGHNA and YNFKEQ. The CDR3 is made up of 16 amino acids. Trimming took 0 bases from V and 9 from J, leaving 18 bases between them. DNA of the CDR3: TGTGCCAGCAGCCAAGAGCAAGCGGGTAAAGGAGGTGAGCAGTTCTTC. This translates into CASSQEQAGKGGEQFF.

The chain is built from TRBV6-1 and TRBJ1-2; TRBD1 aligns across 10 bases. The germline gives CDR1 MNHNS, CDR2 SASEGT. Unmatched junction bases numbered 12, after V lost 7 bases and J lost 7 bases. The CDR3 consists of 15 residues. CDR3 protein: CASILVGDRGFGYTF. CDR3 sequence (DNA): TGTGCCAGCATTTTAGTAGGGGACAGGGGCTTTGGCTACACCTTC.

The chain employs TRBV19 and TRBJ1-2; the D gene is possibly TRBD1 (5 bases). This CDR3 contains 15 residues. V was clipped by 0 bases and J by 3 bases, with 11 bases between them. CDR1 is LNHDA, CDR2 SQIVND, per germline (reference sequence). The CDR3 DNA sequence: TGTGCCAGTAGTATAGATGCAGGGTTTGACTATGGCTACACCTTC. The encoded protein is CASSIDAGFDYGYTF.

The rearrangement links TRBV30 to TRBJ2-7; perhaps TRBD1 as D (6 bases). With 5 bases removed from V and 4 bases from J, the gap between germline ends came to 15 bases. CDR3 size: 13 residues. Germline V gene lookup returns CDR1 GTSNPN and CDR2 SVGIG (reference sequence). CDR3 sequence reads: CAWRDRRFYEQYF. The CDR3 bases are TGTGCCTGGCGTGACAGGCGGTTTTACGAGCAGTACTTC.

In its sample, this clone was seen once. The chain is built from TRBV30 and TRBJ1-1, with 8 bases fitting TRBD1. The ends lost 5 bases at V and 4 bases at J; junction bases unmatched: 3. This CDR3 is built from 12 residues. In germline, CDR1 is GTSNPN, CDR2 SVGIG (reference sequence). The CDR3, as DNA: TGTGCCTGGGACAGGGGCGCCACTGAAGCTTTCTTT. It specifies CAWDRGATEAFF.

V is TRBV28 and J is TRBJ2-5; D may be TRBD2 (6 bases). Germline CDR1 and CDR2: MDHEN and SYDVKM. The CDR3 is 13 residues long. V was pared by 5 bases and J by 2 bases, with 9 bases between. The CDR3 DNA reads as TGTGCCAGCAGTATTAGCGGACAAGAGACCCAGTACTTC. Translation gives CASSISGQETQYF.

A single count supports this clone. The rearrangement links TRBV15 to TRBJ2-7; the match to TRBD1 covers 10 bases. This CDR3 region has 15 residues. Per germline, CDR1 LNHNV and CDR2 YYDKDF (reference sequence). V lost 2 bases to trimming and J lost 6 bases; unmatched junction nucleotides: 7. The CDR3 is CATSRPGQGFFEQYF. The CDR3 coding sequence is TGTGCCACCAGCAGACCGGGACAGGGGTTTTTCGAGCAGTACTTC.

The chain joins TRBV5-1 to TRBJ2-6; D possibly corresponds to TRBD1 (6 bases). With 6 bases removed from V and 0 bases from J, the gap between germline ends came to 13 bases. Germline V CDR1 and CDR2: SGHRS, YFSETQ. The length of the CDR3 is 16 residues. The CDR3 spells CASTWTVNSGANVLTF. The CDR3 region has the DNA TGCGCCAGCACCTGGACAGTCAACTCTGGGGCCAACGTCCTGACTTTC.

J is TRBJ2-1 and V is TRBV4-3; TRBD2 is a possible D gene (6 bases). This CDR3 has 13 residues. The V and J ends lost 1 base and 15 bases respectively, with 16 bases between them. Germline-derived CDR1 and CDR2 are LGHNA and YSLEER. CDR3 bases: TGCGCCAGCAGCCAAGGGGACGCGGGACGGGCGTTCTTC. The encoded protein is CASSQGDAGRAFF.

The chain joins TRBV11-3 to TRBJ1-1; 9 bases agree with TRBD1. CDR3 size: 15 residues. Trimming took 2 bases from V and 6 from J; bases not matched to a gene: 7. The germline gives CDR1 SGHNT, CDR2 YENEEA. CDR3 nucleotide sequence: TGTGCCAGCAGCTTATTCGGACAGGGGATCTCTGAAGCTTTCTTT. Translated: CASSLFGQGISEAFF. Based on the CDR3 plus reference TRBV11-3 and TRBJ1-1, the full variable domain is EAGVVQSPRYKIIEKKQPVAFWCNPISGHNTLYWYLQNLGQGPELLIRYENEEAVDDSQLPKDRFSAERLKGVDSTLKIQPAELGDSAVYLCASSLFGQGISEAFFGQGTRLTVV.

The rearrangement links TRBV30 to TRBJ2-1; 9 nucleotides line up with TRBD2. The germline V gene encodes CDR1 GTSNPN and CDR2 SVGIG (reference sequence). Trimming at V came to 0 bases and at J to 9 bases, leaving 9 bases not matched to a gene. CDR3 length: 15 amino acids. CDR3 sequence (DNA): TGTGCCTGGAGTGTACTTGGCGGGGGGGCCAGTGAGCAGTTCTTC. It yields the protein CAWSVLGGGASEQFF.

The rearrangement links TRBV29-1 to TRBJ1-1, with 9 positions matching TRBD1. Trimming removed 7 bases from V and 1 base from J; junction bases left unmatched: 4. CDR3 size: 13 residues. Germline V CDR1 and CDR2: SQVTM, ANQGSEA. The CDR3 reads CSAWTGENTEAFF. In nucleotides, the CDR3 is TGCAGCGCATGGACAGGGGAGAACACTGAAGCTTTCTTT. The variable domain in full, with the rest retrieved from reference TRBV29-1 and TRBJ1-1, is SAVISQKPSRDICQRGTSLTIQCQVDSQVTMMFWYRQQPGQSLTLIATANQGSEATYESGFVIDKFPISRPNLTFSTLTVSNMSPEDSSIYLCSAWTGENTEAFFGQGTRLTVV.

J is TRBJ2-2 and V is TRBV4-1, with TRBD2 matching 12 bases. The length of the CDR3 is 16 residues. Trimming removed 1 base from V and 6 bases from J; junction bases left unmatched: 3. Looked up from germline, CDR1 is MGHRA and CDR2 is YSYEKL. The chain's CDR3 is CASSQVLAGGPGELFF. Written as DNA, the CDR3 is TGCGCCAGCAGCCAAGTCCTAGCGGGAGGGCCCGGGGAGCTGTTTTTT.